The source of this T cell receptor beta chain is a study of regulatory T cells in long-lasting Graves disease. Building of the TCR beta libraries involved iRepertoire HTBI primers and Arm-PCR of CDR3 regions. TCRdb recomputed calls from the multiplex PCR reads with MiXCR, one row per CDR3 protein. The sample records about 310,000 distinct CDR3 sequences, 22% being singletons. Note on this clonotype: Its antigen is unidentified.

Study observations and caveats: Not thyroid tissue but only peripheral blood was studied. There was favoring of TRBV28, TRBJ1-2 and TRBJ2-5 in persistent disease.

Between the trimmed V and J ends, which lost 1 base and 2 bases, there was a span of 13 bases. The CDR3 runs 15 residues. Germline V gene lookup returns CDR1 SGHRS and CDR2 YFSETQ. The time point is: persistent/refractory GD, antithyroid drugs over 5 years with positive TRAb. Scientists built the TCR library using RNA that was extracted from PBMCs. The authors drew patients from an endocrinology department in Xi'an, China. Roughly 9.5-milliliter peripheral blood samples went into EDTA tubes. This material consisted of peripheral blood mononuclear cells (PBMCs), taken when the disease was refractory, from a patient treated with antithyroid drugs. The clonotype was recovered from a female donor with Graves disease. The rearrangement uses TRBV5-1 and TRBJ2-7; D call uncertain. The CDR3 loop reads CASSLLGRSPYEQYF. The CDR3 DNA is TGCGCCAGCAGCTTGTTAGGACGGTCCCCCTACGAGCAGTACTTC. The complete variable domain, with remaining parts taken from reference TRBV5-1 and TRBJ2-7, reads KAGVTQTPRYLIKTRGQQVTLSCSPISGHRSVSWYQQTPGQGLQFLFEYFSETQRNKGNFPGRFSGRQFSNSRSEMNVSTLELGDSALYLCASSLLGRSPYEQYFGPGTRLTVT.